This record concerns one T cell receptor beta chain sequence. The CDR3 spans 17 residues. Germline CDR1 and CDR2: SNHLY and FYNNEI. V was cut by 4 bases and J by 6 bases, with 24 bases left in between. These data come from a study of blood T cell repertoires in COVID-19. Authors' methods: Estimated nucleated cell counts came from reference gene primer amplification. Sequencing was performed with immunoSEQ multiplex PCR; in TCRdb, only in-frame clones are kept and a portion is missing. That table is the source of V, J and clone size, and D and trimming were worked out from the DNA. The sample yields roughly 220,000 clones, roughly 80% seen once. In terms of age and location, participants ranged from roughly 18 to 100 years and lived in 24 US areas. In assigning cohorts, the study relied on participant-reported clinical history.

Sequencing was performed on PBMCs or T cells enriched from blood (not recorded which). The chain uses TRBV2 and TRBJ1-2; D is possibly TRBD1 (5 bases). This TCR derives from a woman in her forties with acute COVID-19. CDR3 sequence: CASSGDSGILGVNGYTF. The CDR3 nucleotides read TGTGCCAGCAGTGGGGATTCAGGGATTCTAGGGGTGAATGGCTACACCTTC.